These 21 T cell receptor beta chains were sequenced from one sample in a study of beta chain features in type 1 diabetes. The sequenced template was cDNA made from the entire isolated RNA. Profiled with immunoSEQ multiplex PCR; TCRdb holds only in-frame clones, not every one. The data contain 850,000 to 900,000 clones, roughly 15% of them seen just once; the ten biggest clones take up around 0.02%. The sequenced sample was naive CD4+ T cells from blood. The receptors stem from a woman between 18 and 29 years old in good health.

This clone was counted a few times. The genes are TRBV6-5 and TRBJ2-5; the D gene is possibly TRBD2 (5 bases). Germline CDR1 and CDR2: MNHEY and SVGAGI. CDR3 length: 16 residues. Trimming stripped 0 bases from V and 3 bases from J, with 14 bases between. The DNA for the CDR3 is TGTGCCAGCAGTTACTCGAGCCGTCCGCGGGAAGAGACCCAGTACTTC. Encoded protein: CASSYSSRPREETQYF.

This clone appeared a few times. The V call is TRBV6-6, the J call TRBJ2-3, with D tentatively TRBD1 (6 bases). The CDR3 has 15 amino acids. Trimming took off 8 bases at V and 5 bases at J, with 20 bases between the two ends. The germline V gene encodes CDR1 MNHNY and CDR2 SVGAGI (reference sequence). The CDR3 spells CASGTGGQQGDTQYF. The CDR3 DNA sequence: TGTGCCAGCGGTACCGGAGGACAGCAGGGAGATACGCAGTATTTT.

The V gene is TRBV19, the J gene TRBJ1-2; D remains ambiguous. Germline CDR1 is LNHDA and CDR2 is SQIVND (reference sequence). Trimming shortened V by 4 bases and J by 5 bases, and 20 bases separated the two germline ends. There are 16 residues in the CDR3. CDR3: CASSTHNGGQPYGYTF. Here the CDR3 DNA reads TGTGCCAGTAGTACGCACAACGGCGGGCAGCCTTATGGCTACACCTTC.

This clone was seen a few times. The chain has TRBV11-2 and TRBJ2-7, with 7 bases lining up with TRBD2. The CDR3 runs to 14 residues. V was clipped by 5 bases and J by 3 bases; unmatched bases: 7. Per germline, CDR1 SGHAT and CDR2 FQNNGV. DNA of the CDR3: TGTGCCAGCAGCCCAGGACGGGGGGACTACGAGCAGTACTTC. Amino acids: CASSPGRGDYEQYF.

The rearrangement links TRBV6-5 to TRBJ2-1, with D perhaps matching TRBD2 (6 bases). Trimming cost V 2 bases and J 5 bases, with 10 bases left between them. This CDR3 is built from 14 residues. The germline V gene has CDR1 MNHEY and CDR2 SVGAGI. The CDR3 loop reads CASSYGGTDNEQFF. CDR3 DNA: TGTGCCAGCAGTTACGGGGGGACTGACAATGAGCAGTTCTTC.

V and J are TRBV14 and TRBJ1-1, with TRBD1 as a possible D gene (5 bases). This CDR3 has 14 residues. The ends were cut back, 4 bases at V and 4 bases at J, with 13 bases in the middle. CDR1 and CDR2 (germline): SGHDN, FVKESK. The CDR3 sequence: CASSLNEGSTEAFF. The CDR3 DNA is TGTGCCAGCAGCCTAAATGAGGGGAGCACTGAAGCTTTCTTT.

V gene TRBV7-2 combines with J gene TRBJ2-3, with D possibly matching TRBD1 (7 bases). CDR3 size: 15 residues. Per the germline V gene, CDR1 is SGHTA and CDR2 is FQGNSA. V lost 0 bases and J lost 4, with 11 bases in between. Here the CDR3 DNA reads TGTGCCAGCAGCTTAGCGCAGGGGGGATCAGATACGCAGTATTTT. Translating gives CASSLAQGGSDTQYF.

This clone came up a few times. The CDR3 reads CASSFPGQGAKNIQYF. In nucleotides, the CDR3 is TGTGCCAGTAGTTTCCCGGGACAGGGGGCCAAAAACATTCAGTACTTC. The chain uses TRBV19 and TRBJ2-4; 10 bases are a match to TRBD1. Germline CDR1 reads LNHDA; CDR2 reads SQIVND (reference sequence). Trimming cost V 5 bases and J 1 base; bases outside gene matches: 5. This CDR3 spans 16 amino acids.

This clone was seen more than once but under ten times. CDR3 residues: CASRHQGARQQSTDTQYF. CDR3 sequence (DNA): TGTGCCAGCAGACACCAGGGGGCAAGACAGCAAAGCACAGATACGCAGTATTTT. The J gene is TRBJ2-3, the V gene TRBV7-2, with 8 positions matching TRBD1. The CDR3 is made up of 18 amino acids. Germline V gene sequence: CDR1 SGHTA, CDR2 FQGNSA. V trimming: 6 bases; J trimming: 0 bases; junction bases outside the gene matches: 14.

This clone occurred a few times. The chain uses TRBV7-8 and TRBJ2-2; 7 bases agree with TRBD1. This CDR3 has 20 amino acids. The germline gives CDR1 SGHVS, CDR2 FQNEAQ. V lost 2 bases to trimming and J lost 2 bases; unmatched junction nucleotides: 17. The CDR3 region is CASSLLYVKGARVNTGELFF. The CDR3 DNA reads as TGTGCCAGCAGCTTATTGTATGTTAAGGGGGCTAGAGTAAACACCGGGGAGCTGTTTTTT.

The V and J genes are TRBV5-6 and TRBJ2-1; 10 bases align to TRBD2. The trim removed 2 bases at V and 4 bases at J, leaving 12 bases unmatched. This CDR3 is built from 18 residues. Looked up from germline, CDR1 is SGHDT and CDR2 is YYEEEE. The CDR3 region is CASSLIAQLAGFYNEQFF. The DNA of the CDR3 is TGTGCCAGCAGCTTAATAGCCCAACTAGCGGGATTTTACAATGAGCAGTTCTTC.

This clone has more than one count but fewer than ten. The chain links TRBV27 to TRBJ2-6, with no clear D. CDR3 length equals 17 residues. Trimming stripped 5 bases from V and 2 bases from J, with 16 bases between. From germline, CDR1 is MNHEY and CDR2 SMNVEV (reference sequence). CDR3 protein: CASSPRPREAGANVLTF. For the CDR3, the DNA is TGTGCCAGCAGTCCACGGCCCAGAGAGGCTGGGGCCAACGTCCTGACTTTC.

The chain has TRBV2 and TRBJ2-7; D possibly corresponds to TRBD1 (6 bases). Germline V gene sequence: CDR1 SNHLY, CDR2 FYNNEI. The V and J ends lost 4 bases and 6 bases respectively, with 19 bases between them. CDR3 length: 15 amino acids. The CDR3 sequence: CASSASGQGNAEQYF. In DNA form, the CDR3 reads TGTGCCAGCAGTGCCTCGGGCCAGGGGAACGCCGAGCAGTACTTC.

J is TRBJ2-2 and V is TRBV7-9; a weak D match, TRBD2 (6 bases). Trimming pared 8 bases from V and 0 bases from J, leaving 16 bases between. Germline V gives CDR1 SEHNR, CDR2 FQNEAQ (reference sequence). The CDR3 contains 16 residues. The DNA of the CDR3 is TGTGCCAGCCGCAGTCTGGCTAGCGCGAACACCGGGGAGCTGTTTTTT. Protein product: CASRSLASANTGELFF.

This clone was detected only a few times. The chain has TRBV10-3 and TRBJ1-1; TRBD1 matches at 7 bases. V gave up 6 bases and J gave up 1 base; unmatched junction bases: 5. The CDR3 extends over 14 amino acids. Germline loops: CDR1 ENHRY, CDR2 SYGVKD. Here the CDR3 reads CAIRGQLANTEAFF. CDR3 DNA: TGTGCCATCAGGGGACAGCTAGCGAACACTGAAGCTTTCTTT.

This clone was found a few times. In DNA, the CDR3 is TGTGCCAGCAGTTTCCGGCAGGGGGCTCAGCCCCAGCATTTT. As protein: CASSFRQGAQPQHF. The chain uses TRBV27 and TRBJ1-5, with 8 bases lining up with TRBD1. Trimming at V came to 3 bases and at J to 6 bases, leaving 4 bases not matched to a gene. This CDR3 comprises 14 residues. The germline V gene has CDR1 MNHEY and CDR2 SMNVEV (reference sequence).

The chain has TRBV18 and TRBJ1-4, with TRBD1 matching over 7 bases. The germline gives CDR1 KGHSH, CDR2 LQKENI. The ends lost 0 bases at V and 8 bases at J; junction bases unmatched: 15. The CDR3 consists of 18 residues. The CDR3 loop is CASSPPRQGSAFREKLFF. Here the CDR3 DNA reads TGTGCCAGCTCACCACCGCGACAGGGATCAGCTTTTCGAGAAAAACTGTTTTTT.

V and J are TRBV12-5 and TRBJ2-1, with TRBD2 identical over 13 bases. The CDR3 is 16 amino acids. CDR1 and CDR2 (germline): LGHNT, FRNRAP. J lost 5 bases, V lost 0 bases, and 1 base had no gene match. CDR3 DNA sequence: TGTGCTAGTGGTTTGGTAGGGACTAGCGGGAACAATGAGCAGTTCTTC. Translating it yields CASGLVGTSGNNEQFF.

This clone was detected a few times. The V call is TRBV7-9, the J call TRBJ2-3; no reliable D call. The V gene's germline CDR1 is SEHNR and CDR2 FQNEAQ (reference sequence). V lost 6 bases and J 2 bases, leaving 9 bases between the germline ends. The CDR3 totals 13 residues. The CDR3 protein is CASSRLATDTQYF. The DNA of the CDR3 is TGTGCCAGCAGTCGGCTGGCCACAGATACGCAGTATTTT. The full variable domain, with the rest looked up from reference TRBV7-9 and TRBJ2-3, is DTGVSQNPRHKITKRGQNVTFRCDPISEHNRLYWYRQTLGQGPEFLTYFQNEAQLEKSRLLSDRFSAERPKGSFSTLEIQRTEQGDSAMYLCASSRLATDTQYFGPGTRLTVL.

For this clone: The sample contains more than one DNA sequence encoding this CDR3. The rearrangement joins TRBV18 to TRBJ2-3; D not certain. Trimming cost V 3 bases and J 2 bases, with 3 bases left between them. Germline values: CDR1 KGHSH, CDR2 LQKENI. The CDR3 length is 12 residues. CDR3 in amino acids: CASSPNTDTQYF. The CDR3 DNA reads TGTGCCAGCTCACCGAACACAGATACGCAGTATTTT.

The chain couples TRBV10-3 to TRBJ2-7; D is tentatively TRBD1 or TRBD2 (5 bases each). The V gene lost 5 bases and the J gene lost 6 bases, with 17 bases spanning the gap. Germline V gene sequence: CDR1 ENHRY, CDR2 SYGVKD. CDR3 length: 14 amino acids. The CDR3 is CAISTRDGPREQYF. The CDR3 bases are TGTGCCATCAGTACACGGGACGGACCCCGCGAGCAGTACTTC.